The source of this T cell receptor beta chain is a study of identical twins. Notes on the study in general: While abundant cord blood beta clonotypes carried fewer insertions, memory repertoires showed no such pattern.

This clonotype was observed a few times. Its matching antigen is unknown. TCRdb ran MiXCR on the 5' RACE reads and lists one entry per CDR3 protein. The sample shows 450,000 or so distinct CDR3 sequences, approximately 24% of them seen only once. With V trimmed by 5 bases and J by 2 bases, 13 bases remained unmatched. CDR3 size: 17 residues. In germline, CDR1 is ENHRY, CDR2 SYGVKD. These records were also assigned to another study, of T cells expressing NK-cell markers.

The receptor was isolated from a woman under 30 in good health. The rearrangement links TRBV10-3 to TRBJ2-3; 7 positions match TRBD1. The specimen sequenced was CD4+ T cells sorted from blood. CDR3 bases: TGTGCCATCAGTTCCCTCCGGGACAGAATAAACACAGATACGCAGTATTTT. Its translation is CAISSLRDRINTDTQYF.